This TCR beta chain was sequenced in a study of T cells after yellow fever vaccination. Points from the study as a whole: It was the secondary response that reached its peak faster, day 5 versus 15, but it was weaker.

TCRdb ran MiXCR on the 5' RACE reads and lists one entry per CDR3 protein. The table has about 430,000 distinct CDR3 sequences, roughly 20% seen once; the top ten hold about a sixth. There are many counts of this clonotype. Its antigen remains unknown. This CDR3 spans 13 amino acids. Trimming at V came to 0 bases and at J to 8 bases, leaving 5 bases not matched to a gene. Germline values: CDR1 DFQATT, CDR2 SNEGSKA (reference sequence). The specimen was PBMCs, collected before the yellow fever booster vaccination. The receptor was isolated from a man aged 18-30 years who received the YFV17D yellow fever vaccine. This chain links TRBV20-1 with TRBJ1-2, with 8 bases matching TRBD1. The CDR3 loop reads CSAREPDREGYTF. The CDR3 DNA follows: TGCAGTGCTAGAGAACCGGACAGGGAGGGCTACACCTTC.